One sample yielded the 15 T cell receptor beta chains listed below, sequenced in a study of patients and donors after allogeneic stem cell transplantation (dated by TCRdb to about 2020). Receptor libraries were prepared by RT-PCR. TCRdb lists the instrument as NextSeq 550. Starting from the raw public reads, TCRdb applied fastp trimming at Q25, assembled clones with MiXCR and retained in-frame beta chains. Rows are combined by CDR3 protein, so each entry shows the most common genes and DNA. This sample lists hundreds of thousands of distinct CDR3 sequences; under 20% were detected once. The ten largest clones capture 7% to 7.5% of the sample. The sample was blood, either unsorted or a sorted T cell fraction (not recorded which). The source of these receptors is a human donor who was either an allogeneic HSCT recipient or a stem cell or donor lymphocyte infusion donor (not recorded which). It is not recorded whose cells these are; they may come from a transplant donor.

This clonotype was observed a few times. The chain carries TRBV3-1 and TRBJ2-1, with a weak D call TRBD2 (6 bases). Looked up from germline, CDR1 is LGHDT and CDR2 is YNNKEL (reference sequence). The CDR3 has 16 amino acids. V was clipped by 5 bases and J by 4 bases, with 18 bases between them. The CDR3 loop is CASSSPPGVRYNEQFF. The CDR3 DNA is TGTGCCAGCAGCTCCCCCCCGGGAGTAAGGTACAATGAGCAGTTCTTC.

This clonotype has ten or more counts. V usage is TRBV4-2 and J usage is TRBJ2-1; 11 bases are shared with TRBD2. With V trimmed by 2 bases and J by 6 bases, 9 bases remained unmatched. The CDR3 runs to 17 residues. CDR1 and CDR2 (germline): LGHNA, YNFKEQ. The CDR3 nucleotides read TGTGCCAGCAGCCAAATCAAACTAGCGGGAGTTGGCAATGAGCAGTTCTTC. It encodes CASSQIKLAGVGNEQFF.

The chain uses TRBV6-1 and TRBJ2-5; 8 bases align to TRBD2. Germline lookup yields CDR1 MNHNS and CDR2 SASEGT. The CDR3 is 18 amino acids. Trimming cost V 4 bases and J 10 bases; bases outside gene matches: 23. DNA of the CDR3: TGTGCCAGCAGTGCCCCCGTAGGTAGCGGGGTAAACAACCTAGTCCAGTACTTC. Protein product: CASSAPVGSGVNNLVQYF.

The gene calls are TRBV29-1 and TRBJ1-2; no clear D. In germline, CDR1 is SQVTM, CDR2 ANQGSEA. The CDR3 spans 11 residues. The V end lost 5 bases, the J end lost 7 bases, and 11 bases lay between the germline ends. The CDR3 protein is CSVWTRGGYTF. The CDR3 DNA sequence: TGCAGCGTTTGGACCAGAGGTGGCTACACCTTC. The full variable domain, in which reference TRBV29-1 and TRBJ1-2 provide the parts outside the CDR3, is SAVISQKPSRDICQRGTSLTIQCQVDSQVTMMFWYRQQPGQSLTLIATANQGSEATYESGFVIDKFPISRPNLTFSTLTVSNMSPEDSSIYLCSVWTRGGYTFGSGTRLTVV.

The V and J genes are TRBV29-1 and TRBJ2-2; D may be TRBD1 (6 bases). Trimming left V 5 bases short and J 1 base short, with 20 bases between. Germline CDR1 SQVTM, CDR2 ANQGSEA. The CDR3 is made up of 17 amino acids. Here the CDR3 DNA reads TGCAGCGTTCGGGGCAGGGGCCTGACGATGAACACCGGGGAGCTGTTTTTT. This sequence encodes CSVRGRGLTMNTGELFF.

This chain's CDR3 is CASRPYSTDTQYF. In nucleotides, the CDR3 is TGTGCCAGCAGACCTTACAGCACAGATACGCAGTATTTT. J is TRBJ2-3 and V is TRBV12-3 or TRBV12-4, with unresolved D. The germline V and J ends were trimmed by 6 bases and 0 bases, with 7 bases remaining between them. This CDR3 spans 13 amino acids.

The J gene is TRBJ2-3, the V gene TRBV20-1, with 13 bases identical to TRBD2. This CDR3 is 13 amino acids long. The J segment lost 7 bases and the V segment lost 6 bases, leaving 4 bases of the junction unmatched. Germline V gene sequence: CDR1 DFQATT, CDR2 SNEGSKA (reference sequence). The CDR3 DNA sequence: TGCAGTGCCACTAGCGGGGGGGGATATACGCAGTATTTT. This codes for CSATSGGGYTQYF.

This clonotype showed up just a few times. The chain is built from TRBV6-1 and TRBJ2-3, with no clear D. Germline CDR1 and CDR2: MNHNS and SASEGT. V was trimmed by 6 bases and J by 0 bases, leaving 13 bases between them. The CDR3 is 15 amino acids. The CDR3, as DNA: TGTGCCAGCAGAACAACCGGCTTGAGCACAGATACGCAGTATTTT. Translating gives CASRTTGLSTDTQYF.

Note on this clonotype: A much larger clone lies a single base off, so this may be a read error. V is TRBV5-1 and J is TRBJ2-1, with D possibly being TRBD1 or TRBD2 (5 bases each). V dropped 2 bases and J dropped 1 base, with 10 bases sitting between them. The CDR3 runs 15 residues. Germline assignment: CDR1 SGHRS and CDR2 YFSETQ. The CDR3 bases are TGCGCCAGCAGCTTAGGGGAGAGATCCTACAATGAGCAGTTCTTC. This gives the protein CASSLGERSYNEQFF.

The DNA of the CDR3 is TGTGCCAGCAGCCAAGACGGTAGCGGGAGCCACGAGCAGTACTTC. Translation gives CASSQDGSGSHEQYF. The V gene is TRBV3-1, the J gene TRBJ2-7, with TRBD2 identical over 9 bases. V was pared by 0 bases and J by 5 bases, with 5 bases of the junction left unmatched. This CDR3 is 15 amino acids long. Germline V gene data show CDR1 as LGHDT and CDR2 as YNNKEL (reference sequence).

This clonotype was counted many times. This CDR3 reads CASSSLAGRAGNEQFF. In DNA, the CDR3 is TGTGCCAGCAGCTCCCTAGCGGGGAGAGCCGGCAATGAGCAGTTCTTC. The V gene is TRBV12-3 or TRBV12-4, the J gene TRBJ2-1, with 9 nucleotides matching TRBD2. V dropped 6 bases and J dropped 6; count of bases not matched to a gene: 12. The CDR3 is made up of 16 amino acids.

The gene calls are TRBV30 and TRBJ2-7, with D unresolved. V was shortened by 2 bases and J by 1 base, with 6 bases between the two germline ends. This CDR3 is 12 amino acids long. Germline CDR1 and CDR2: GTSNPN and SVGIG (reference sequence). CDR3: CAWSSDSYEQYF. The CDR3 DNA follows: TGTGCCTGGAGTTCCGATTCCTACGAGCAGTACTTC.

This clonotype has more than one count but fewer than ten. The chain recombines TRBV12-3 or TRBV12-4 with TRBJ1-3; D may be TRBD1 (6 bases). This CDR3 comprises 15 residues. V was trimmed by 6 bases and J by 0 bases, leaving 12 bases between them. CDR3 bases: TGTGCCAGCAGATCGACAGGTTTCTCTGGAAACACCATATATTTT. Amino acid sequence: CASRSTGFSGNTIYF.

This chain uses TRBV2 with TRBJ2-2; D gene unclear. Trimming took 6 bases from V and 0 from J, leaving 11 bases between them. The CDR3 covers 15 residues. Looked up from germline, CDR1 is SNHLY and CDR2 is FYNNEI. The CDR3 sequence: CASRARIANTGELFF. CDR3 bases: TGTGCCAGCAGGGCTCGGATAGCGAACACCGGGGAGCTGTTTTTT. The full variable domain, its missing parts supplied by reference TRBV2 and TRBJ2-2, is EPEVTQTPSHQVTQMGQEVILRCVPISNHLYFYWYRQILGQKVEFLVSFYNNEISEKSEIFDDQFSVERPDGSNFTLKIRSTKLEDSAMYFCASRARIANTGELFFGEGSRLTVL.

Ten or more counts support this clonotype. This chain uses TRBV20-1 with TRBJ1-2; D remains unclear. This CDR3 is built from 10 residues. CDR1 is DFQATT and CDR2 is SNEGSKA in the germline V gene (reference sequence). The CDR3 reads CSRIFYGYTF. In DNA, the CDR3 is TGCAGCCGAATATTCTATGGCTACACCTTC.